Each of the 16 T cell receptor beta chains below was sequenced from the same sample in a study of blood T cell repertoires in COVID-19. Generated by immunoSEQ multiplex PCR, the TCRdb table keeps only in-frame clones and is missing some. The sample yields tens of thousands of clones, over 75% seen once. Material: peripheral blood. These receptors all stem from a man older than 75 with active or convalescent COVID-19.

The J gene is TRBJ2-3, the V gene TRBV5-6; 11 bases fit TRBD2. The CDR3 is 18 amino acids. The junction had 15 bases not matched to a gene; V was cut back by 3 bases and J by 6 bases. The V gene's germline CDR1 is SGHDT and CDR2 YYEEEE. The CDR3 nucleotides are TGTGCCAGCAGCTCCATTTATAGCGGGGGGGCCGGTTGGGATACGCAGTATTTT. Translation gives CASSSIYSGGAGWDTQYF.

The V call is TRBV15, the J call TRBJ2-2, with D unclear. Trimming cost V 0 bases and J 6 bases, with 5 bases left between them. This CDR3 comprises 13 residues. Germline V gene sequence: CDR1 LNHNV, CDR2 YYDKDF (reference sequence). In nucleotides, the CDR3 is TGTGCCACCAGCAGAGATGTCGCCGGGGAGCTGTTTTTT. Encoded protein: CATSRDVAGELFF.

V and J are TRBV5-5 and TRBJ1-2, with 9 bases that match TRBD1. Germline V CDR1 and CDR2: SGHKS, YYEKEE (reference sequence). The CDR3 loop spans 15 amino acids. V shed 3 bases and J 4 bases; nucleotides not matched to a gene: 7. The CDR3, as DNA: TGTGCCAGCAGCTCCGGGACAGGGACTGCCTATGGCTACACCTTC. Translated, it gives CASSSGTGTAYGYTF.

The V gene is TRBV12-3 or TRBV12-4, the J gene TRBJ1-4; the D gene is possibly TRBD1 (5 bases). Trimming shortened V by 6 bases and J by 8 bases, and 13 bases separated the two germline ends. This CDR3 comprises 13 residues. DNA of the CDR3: TGTGCCAGCAGCGACCCAGGGAACGAAAAACTGTTTTTT. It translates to CASSDPGNEKLFF.

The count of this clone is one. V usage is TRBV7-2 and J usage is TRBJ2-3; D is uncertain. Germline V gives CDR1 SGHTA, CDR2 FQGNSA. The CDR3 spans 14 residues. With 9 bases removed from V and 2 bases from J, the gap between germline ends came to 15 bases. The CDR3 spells CASSPGIHTDTQYF. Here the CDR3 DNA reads TGTGCCAGTTCCCCAGGTATCCACACAGATACGCAGTATTTT.

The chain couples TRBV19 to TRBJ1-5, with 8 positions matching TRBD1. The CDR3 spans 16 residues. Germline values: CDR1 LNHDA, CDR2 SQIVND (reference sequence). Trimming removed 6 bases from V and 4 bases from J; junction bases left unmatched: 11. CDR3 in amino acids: CASRKYLGQGNQPQHF. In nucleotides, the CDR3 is TGTGCCAGTAGGAAATACCTAGGACAGGGTAATCAGCCCCAGCATTTT.

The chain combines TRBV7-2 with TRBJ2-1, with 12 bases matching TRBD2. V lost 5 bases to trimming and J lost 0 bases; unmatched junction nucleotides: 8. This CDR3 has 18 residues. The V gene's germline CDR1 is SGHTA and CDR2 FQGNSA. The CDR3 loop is CASSHGLAGGYSYNEQFF. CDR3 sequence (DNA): TGTGCCAGCAGCCACGGGCTAGCGGGGGGGTACTCCTACAATGAGCAGTTCTTC.

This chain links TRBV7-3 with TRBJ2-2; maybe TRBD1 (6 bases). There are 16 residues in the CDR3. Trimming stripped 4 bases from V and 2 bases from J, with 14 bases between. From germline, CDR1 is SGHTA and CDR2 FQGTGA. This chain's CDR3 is CASSSQWTDNTGELFF. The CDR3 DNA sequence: TGTGCCAGCAGCTCCCAATGGACAGATAACACCGGGGAGCTGTTTTTT.

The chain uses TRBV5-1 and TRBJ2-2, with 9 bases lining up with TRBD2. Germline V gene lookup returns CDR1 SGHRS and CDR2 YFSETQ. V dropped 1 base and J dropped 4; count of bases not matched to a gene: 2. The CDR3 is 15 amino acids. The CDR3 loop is CASSLRRGGTGELFF. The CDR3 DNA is TGCGCCAGCAGCTTGAGGCGGGGGGGCACCGGGGAGCTGTTTTTT.

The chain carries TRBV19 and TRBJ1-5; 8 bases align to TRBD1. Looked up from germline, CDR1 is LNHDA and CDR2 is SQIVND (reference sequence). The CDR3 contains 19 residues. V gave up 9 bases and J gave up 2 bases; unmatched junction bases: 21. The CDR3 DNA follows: TGTGCCAGCCAGGGGGCTTTAACCACCACCCCTCCAGGCAATCAGCCCCAGCATTTT. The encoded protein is CASQGALTTTPPGNQPQHF.

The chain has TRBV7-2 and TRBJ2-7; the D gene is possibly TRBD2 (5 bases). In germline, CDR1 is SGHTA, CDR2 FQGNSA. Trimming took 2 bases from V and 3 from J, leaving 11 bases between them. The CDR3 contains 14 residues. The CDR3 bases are TGTGCCAGCAGCTTACTTAGAGGGTTCTACGAGCAGTACTTC. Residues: CASSLLRGFYEQYF.

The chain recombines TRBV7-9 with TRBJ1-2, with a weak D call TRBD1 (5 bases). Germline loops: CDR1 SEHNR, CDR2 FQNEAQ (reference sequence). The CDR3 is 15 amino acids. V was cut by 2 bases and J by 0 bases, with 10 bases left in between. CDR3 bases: TGTGCCAGCAGCTTACCGACAGTAACTAACTATGGCTACACCTTC. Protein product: CASSLPTVTNYGYTF.

DNA for the CDR3: TGTGCCAGCAGCCGGAATCCTGACAGTTTCTATGGCTACACCTTC. Translating gives CASSRNPDSFYGYTF. The chain has TRBV2 and TRBJ1-2; TRBD1 is a possible D gene (5 bases). V lost 6 bases to trimming and J lost 4 bases, with 18 bases between them. Germline V CDR1 and CDR2: SNHLY, FYNNEI. The CDR3 consists of 15 residues.

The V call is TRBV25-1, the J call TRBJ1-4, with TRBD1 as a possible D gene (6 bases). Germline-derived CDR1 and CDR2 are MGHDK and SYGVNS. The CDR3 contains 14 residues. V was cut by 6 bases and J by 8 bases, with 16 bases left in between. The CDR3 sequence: CASRGAGIGEKLFF. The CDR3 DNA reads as TGTGCCAGCAGGGGGGCGGGCATCGGGGAAAAACTGTTTTTT.

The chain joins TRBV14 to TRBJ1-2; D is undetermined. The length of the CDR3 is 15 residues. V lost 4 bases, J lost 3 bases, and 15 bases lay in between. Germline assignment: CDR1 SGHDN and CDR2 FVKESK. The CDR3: CASSPHAVSHYGYTF. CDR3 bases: TGTGCCAGCAGCCCCCACGCGGTGTCCCACTATGGCTACACCTTC.

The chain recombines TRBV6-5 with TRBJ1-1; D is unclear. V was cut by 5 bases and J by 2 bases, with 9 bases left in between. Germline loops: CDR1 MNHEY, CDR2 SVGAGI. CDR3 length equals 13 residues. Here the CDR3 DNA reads TGTGCCAGCAGTCTCGGGGTCAACACTGAAGCTTTCTTT. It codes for CASSLGVNTEAFF.